This passage covers 5 T cell receptor beta chains from one sample sequenced in a study of regulatory T cells in long-lasting Graves disease. Researchers made TCR beta libraries by using iRepertoire HTBI primers and running Arm-PCR on CDR3 regions. TCRdb redid the calling of the multiplex PCR reads with MiXCR, one entry per CDR3 protein. The table shows a few hundred thousand distinct CDR3 sequences, with 23% occurring only once. The sample's time point: persistent/refractory GD, antithyroid drugs over 5 years with positive TRAb. The TCR library used RNA extracted from PBMCs. The source was peripheral blood mononuclear cells (PBMCs), collected when the disease was refractory, from a patient treated with antithyroid drugs. These receptors were obtained from a female donor with Graves disease.

V and J are TRBV28 and TRBJ1-1; a weak D match, TRBD1 (5 bases). V shed 10 bases and J shed 0 bases, with 18 bases lying between them. The germline CDR1 and CDR2 sequences are MDHEN and SYDVKM. CDR3 length equals 15 residues. The CDR3 loop reads CANRIDSAMNTEAFF. The DNA for the CDR3 is TGTGCCAACAGAATCGACAGCGCTATGAACACTGAAGCTTTCTTT.

J is TRBJ2-7 and V is TRBV20-1; 9 bases fit TRBD1. The CDR3 totals 15 residues. Trimming cost V 5 bases and J 2 bases; bases outside gene matches: 10. CDR1 DFQATT and CDR2 SNEGSKA come from the germline V gene (reference sequence). CDR3 in amino acids: CSALRTGASTYEQYF. The DNA for the CDR3 is TGCAGTGCTCTTAGGACAGGGGCATCGACCTACGAGCAGTACTTC.

Points on this clonotype: With only one base between it and a far larger clone, this is likely a read error. This sequence joins TRBV6-2 or TRBV6-3 and TRBJ2-7; D is perhaps TRBD2 (6 bases). CDR3 length equals 16 residues. Between the trimmed V and J ends, which lost 7 bases and 6 bases, there was a span of 25 bases. The V gene's germline CDR1 is MNHEY and CDR2 SVGEGT. CDR3 in amino acids: CASNPMGNGSYSEQYF. The CDR3 DNA follows: TGTGCCAGCAACCCAATGGGTAACGGGAGTTACTCCGAGCAGTACTTC.

The chain recombines TRBV6-2 or TRBV6-3 with TRBJ2-5; D gene unclear. The CDR3 runs to 15 residues. The germline gives CDR1 MNHEY, CDR2 SVGEGT. Trimming removed 5 bases at V and 13 bases at J, with 26 bases between. The CDR3 DNA sequence: TGTGCCAGCAGTGTATCGGCGCTAGGTAGTTCGAGGTTGTACTTC. Protein sequence: CASSVSALGSSRLYF.

This clonotype was seen ten or more times. The chain is built from TRBV12-3 or TRBV12-4 and TRBJ1-1; 7 nucleotides align to TRBD1. CDR3 length: 14 amino acids. J gave up 0 bases and V 7 bases, and 5 bases lay outside the gene matches. The CDR3 DNA sequence: TGTGCCAGCACAGACAGGGTGGTGAACACTGAAGCTTTCTTT. Translated: CASTDRVVNTEAFF.